This note documents a single T cell receptor (beta chain) sequence. Profiling relied on immunoSEQ multiplex PCR, and the TCRdb table lists in-frame clones only, not all of them. This table holds about 150,000 clones, about 90% found once. The data belong to a study of blood T cell repertoires in COVID-19. About the study: Samples came from the United States, Italy and Spain, spanning acute and convalescent COVID-19.

The CDR3 is 13 amino acids. The germline V gene has CDR1 LNHDA and CDR2 SQIVND (reference sequence). V was shortened by 4 bases and J by 8 bases, with 14 bases between the two germline ends. The TCR sequence derives from a man in his fifties or sixties with acute or convalescent COVID-19. Sample: peripheral blood. V usage is TRBV19 and J usage is TRBJ1-1, with D perhaps matching TRBD1 (6 bases). The CDR3 spells CASSTQQGTEAFF. Here the CDR3 DNA reads TGTGCCAGTAGTACCCAACAGGGAACGGAAGCTTTCTTT.